One sample yielded the 5 T cell receptor beta chains listed below, sequenced in a study of blood T cell repertoires in COVID-19 (TCRdb year 2020). Libraries were prepared through the immunoSEQ multiplex PCR assay. The table comes from immuneACCESS by way of TCRdb, which keeps in-frame sequences with V and J called. Part of the clones is missing from these tables; in studies checked, under half for an unresolved V gene and the rest for unknown reasons. This sample gives some 87,000 clones in total; about nine tenths of them show up just once. The ten largest clones add up to approximately 3.1% of the sample. The sequenced sample was peripheral blood. These receptors originate from a woman between 70 and 85 years old with acute or convalescent COVID-19.

This chain uses TRBV11-3 with TRBJ2-1, with TRBD2 identical over 11 bases. The CDR3 consists of 16 residues. Unmatched junction bases numbered 4, after V lost 3 bases and J lost 3 bases. Germline CDR1 reads SGHNT; CDR2 reads YENEEA. CDR3 sequence: CASSFRGTSGYNEQFF. The CDR3 nucleotides are TGTGCCAGCAGCTTCAGAGGGACTAGCGGCTACAATGAGCAGTTCTTC.

The chain carries TRBV5-1 and TRBJ1-2; weak D call: TRBD1 (6 bases). Germline values: CDR1 SGHRS, CDR2 YFSETQ. This CDR3 has 15 amino acids. V shed 4 bases and J shed 4 bases, with 17 bases lying between them. For the CDR3, the DNA is TGCGCCAGCAGCCCCAACACAGGGCAGGGCTATGGCTACACCTTC. Amino acids: CASSPNTGQGYGYTF. The full variable domain, rest sourced from reference TRBV5-1 and TRBJ1-2, is KAGVTQTPRYLIKTRGQQVTLSCSPISGHRSVSWYQQTPGQGLQFLFEYFSETQRNKGNFPGRFSGRQFSNSRSEMNVSTLELGDSALYLCASSPNTGQGYGYTFGSGTRLTVV.

The chain is built from TRBV28 and TRBJ1-5; D ambiguous. Trimming took off 2 bases at V and 6 bases at J, with 17 bases between the two ends. This CDR3 has 16 amino acids. Germline lookup yields CDR1 MDHEN and CDR2 SYDVKM. CDR3 residues: CASSLEAIGVSQPQHF. The CDR3 DNA sequence: TGTGCCAGCAGTTTAGAGGCCATTGGAGTATCTCAGCCCCAGCATTTT.

The chain combines TRBV6-4 with TRBJ2-1, with 7 bases that match TRBD2. CDR3 length equals 18 residues. The germline V gene encodes CDR1 MRHNA and CDR2 SNTAGT. V dropped 0 bases and J dropped 1; count of bases not matched to a gene: 9. The DNA for the CDR3 is TGTGCCAGCAGTGACTCCCACAGGCTAGCGGAATCCTACAATGAGCAGTTCTTC. Its protein product is CASSDSHRLAESYNEQFF.

V is TRBV18 and J is TRBJ2-1, with a possible D match to TRBD1 (6 bases). The V end lost 5 bases, the J end lost 6 bases, and 20 bases lay between the germline ends. The CDR3 has 16 residues. The germline CDR1 and CDR2 sequences are KGHSH and LQKENI. The CDR3 region is CASSADRSPLGNEQFF. The CDR3 coding sequence is TGTGCCAGCTCAGCCGACAGGTCTCCGCTGGGCAATGAGCAGTTCTTC.